A single T cell receptor (beta chain) is shown here with its context. The antigen is not known. This entry is derived from a study of shared clonotypes between healthy human individuals. TCRdb's copy holds only in-frame clones and misses some; the assay was immunoSEQ multiplex PCR. The table has 2 million to 3 million clones, 93% seen once. Per the germline V gene, CDR1 is SQVTM and CDR2 is ANQGSEA. V lost 7 bases, J lost 4 bases, and 16 bases lay in between. The CDR3 length is 13 residues. Study findings and constraints: Some naive CD4 clonotypes, roughly 5%, turned up in common across a handful of donors. Non-shared clonotypes displayed generation probabilities falling below those of clonotypes present in all four donors.

The chain uses TRBV29-1 and TRBJ1-2, with a possible D match to TRBD1 (5 bases). Sequences were obtained from naive CD4+ T cells from PBMCs. Subset noted: CD45RA+ positively selected. The sequence was collected from a man younger than 30 in good health. Some clones in this sample may be carry-over from other donors' samples. The DNA of the CDR3 is TGCAGCGCCGAAGCAACAGGATTCTATGGCTACACCTTC. It codes for CSAEATGFYGYTF.